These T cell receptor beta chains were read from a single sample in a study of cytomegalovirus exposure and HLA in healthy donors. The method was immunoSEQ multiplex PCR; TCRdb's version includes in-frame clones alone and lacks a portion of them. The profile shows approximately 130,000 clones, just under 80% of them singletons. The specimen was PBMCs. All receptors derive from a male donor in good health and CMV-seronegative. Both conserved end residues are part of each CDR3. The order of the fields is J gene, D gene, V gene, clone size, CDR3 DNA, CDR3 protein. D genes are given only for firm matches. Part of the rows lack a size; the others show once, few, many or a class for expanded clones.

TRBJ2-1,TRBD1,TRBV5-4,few,TGTGCCAGCAGCGGGGGACAGATCTACAATGAGCAGTTCTTC,CASSGGQIYNEQFF
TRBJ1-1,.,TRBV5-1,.,TGCGCCAGCTCCCTGAGAGGAAGGAACACTGAAGCTTTCTTT,CASSLRGRNTEAFF
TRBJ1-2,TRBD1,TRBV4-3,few,TGCGCCAGCAGCCGAAGATCGGGGGACAGCTATGGCTACACCTTC,CASSRRSGDSYGYTF
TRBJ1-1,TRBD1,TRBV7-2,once,TGTGCCAGCAGCACAGGGGGTGTCGGCCATCTTGGCGGAGCTTTCTTT,CASSTGGVGHLGGAFF
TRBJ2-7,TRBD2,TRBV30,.,TGTGCCTGGAGAGAATATCCCCCCGGGACTAGCGGGGGGATTCGCTACGAGCAGTACTTC,CAWREYPPGTSGGIRYEQYF
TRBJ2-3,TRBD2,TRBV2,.,TGTGCCAGCAGCGCCGAGGGACTAGCGGGCACAGATACGCAGTATTTT,CASSAEGLAGTDTQYF
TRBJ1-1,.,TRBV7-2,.,TGTGCCAGCAGCCCACTGGTGGCAGGGATGAACACTGAAGCTTTCTTT,CASSPLVAGMNTEAFF
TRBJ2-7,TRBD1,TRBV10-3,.,TGTGCCATCAGTGGTCGGGGACAGGGGGTTTACGAGCAGTACTTC,CAISGRGQGVYEQYF
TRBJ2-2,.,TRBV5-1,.,TGCGCCAGCAGCCGTGACAGGAGTAACACCGGGGAGCTGTTTTTT,CASSRDRSNTGELFF
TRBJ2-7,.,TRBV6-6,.,TGTGCCAGCGACGAGGGAACACCCTACGAGCAGTACTTC,CASDEGTPYEQYF
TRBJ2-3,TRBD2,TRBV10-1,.,TGCGCCAGCAGTGAGAACAGCGGGGCAGATACGCAGTATTTT,CASSENSGADTQYF
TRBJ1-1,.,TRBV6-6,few,TGTGCCAGCGGGGGGAACAGTGAAGCTTTCTTT,CASGGNSEAFF
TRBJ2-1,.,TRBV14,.,TGTGCCAGCAGCCAATCAGGGGATGGTGAGCAGTTCTTC,CASSQSGDGEQFF
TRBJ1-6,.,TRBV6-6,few,TGTGCCAGCAGTTTACTCGGGGACATCGGCGGTTCACCCCTCCACTTT,CASSLLGDIGGSPLHF
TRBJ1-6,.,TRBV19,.,TGTGCCAGCTCCCCGGGGGGGGGCCACCTCTATAATTCACCCCTCCATTTT,CASSPGGGHLYNSPLHF
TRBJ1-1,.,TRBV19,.,TGTGCCAGTAGGGGCCAGGGGAGGAACACTGAAGCTTTCTTT,CASRGQGRNTEAFF
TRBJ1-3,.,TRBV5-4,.,TGTGCCAGCAGCGGCCGGGATTCTGGAAACACCATATATTTT,CASSGRDSGNTIYF
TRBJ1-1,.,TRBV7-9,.,TGTGCCAGCAGCTTAGGATGGACAGAGAACACTGAAGCTTTCTTT,CASSLGWTENTEAFF
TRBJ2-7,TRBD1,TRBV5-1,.,TGCGCCAGCAGCCGCGGACAGGGGGTGCACGAGCAGTACTTC,CASSRGQGVHEQYF
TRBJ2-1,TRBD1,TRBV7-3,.,TGTGCCAGCAGCCCGAGGGACAGGAGGGAGCAGTTCTTC,CASSPRDRREQFF
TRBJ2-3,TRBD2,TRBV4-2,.,TGTGCCAGCAGCCCCCGGACTAGCGGGGGCCGCACAGATACGCAGTATTTT,CASSPRTSGGRTDTQYF
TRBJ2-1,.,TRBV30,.,TGTGCCTGGAGTGTAGGGGCCGGGCTGAATGAGCAGTTCTTC,CAWSVGAGLNEQFF
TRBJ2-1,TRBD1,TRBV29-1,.,TGCAGCGTTGAAAGGGACAGGGGTTACAATGAGCAGTTCTTC,CSVERDRGYNEQFF
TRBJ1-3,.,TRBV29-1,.,TGCAGCGTCACCGACAGTGGCTCTGGAAACACCATATATTTT,CSVTDSGSGNTIYF
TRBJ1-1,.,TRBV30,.,TGTGCCTGGTCTACCCCCACAGGGAACACTGAAGCTTTCTTT,CAWSTPTGNTEAFF
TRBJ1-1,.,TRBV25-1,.,TGTGCCAGCAGTGAATGGGGGGGCCCCAAGGACACTGAAGCTTTCTTT,CASSEWGGPKDTEAFF
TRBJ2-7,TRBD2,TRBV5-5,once,TGTGCCAGCAGCGTGGCACTAGCGGTCGGCCCCTACGAGCAGTACTTC,CASSVALAVGPYEQYF
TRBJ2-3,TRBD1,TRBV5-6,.,TGTGCCAGCAGCTTGGCGCTGGGACAGGGTACAGATACGCAGTATTTT,CASSLALGQGTDTQYF
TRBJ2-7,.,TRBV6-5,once,TGTGCCAGCACTACAGGGAGCTACGAGCAGTACTTC,CASTTGSYEQYF
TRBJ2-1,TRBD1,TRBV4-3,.,TGCGCCAGCAGCCAAGATGAAGAGGGGGCGGGCAATGAGCAGTTCTTC,CASSQDEEGAGNEQFF
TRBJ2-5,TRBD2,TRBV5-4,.,TGTGCCAGCAGCTTCAGACTAGCGTCGTCTCTAGAGACCCAGTACTTC,CASSFRLASSLETQYF
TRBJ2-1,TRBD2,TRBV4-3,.,TGCGCCAGCAGCCAAGATTTTGCGGGGGGCTTCTACAATGAGCAGTTCTTC,CASSQDFAGGFYNEQFF
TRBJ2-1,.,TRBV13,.,TGTGCCAGCAGCTTATATCCAGGTTACAATGAGCAGTTCTTC,CASSLYPGYNEQFF
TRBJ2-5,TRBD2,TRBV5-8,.,TGTGCCAGCAGCCGGGGACTAGCGGGGGGCCAAGAGACCCAGTACTTC,CASSRGLAGGQETQYF
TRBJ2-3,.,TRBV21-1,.,TGTGCCAGCAGCAAACTAGCGGGGGTACCTAGCACAGATACGCAGTATTTT,CASSKLAGVPSTDTQYF
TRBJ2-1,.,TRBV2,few,TGTGCCAGCATAGACAGTCAAAATGAGCAGTTCTTC,CASIDSQNEQFF
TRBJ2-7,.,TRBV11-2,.,TGTGCCAGCAGCTTAAGTAGAGACTACGAGCAGTACTTC,CASSLSRDYEQYF
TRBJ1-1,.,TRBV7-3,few,TGTGCCAGCAGCTTGGACACCGGCACTGAAGCTTTCTTT,CASSLDTGTEAFF
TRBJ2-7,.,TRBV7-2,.,TGTGCCAGCAGCTCCGACACAGGAAACGAGCAGTACTTC,CASSSDTGNEQYF
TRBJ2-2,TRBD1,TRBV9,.,TGTGCCAGCAACCCAGACGGACAGGGAATCAACGGGGAGCTGTTTTTT,CASNPDGQGINGELFF
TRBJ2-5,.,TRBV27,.,TGTGCCAGCAGTCCTACGGACAGCAAGACCCAGTACTTC,CASSPTDSKTQYF
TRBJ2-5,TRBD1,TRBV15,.,TGTGCCACCAGCAGTGGCAGGGGGCTAGAGACCCAGTACTTC,CATSSGRGLETQYF
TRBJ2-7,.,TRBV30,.,TGTGCCTGGAAAGCGTACGGGGGTAACTTCGAGCAGTACTTC,CAWKAYGGNFEQYF
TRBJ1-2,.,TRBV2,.,TGTGCCAGCAGTCCAAGGAGAAACTATGGCTACACCTTC,CASSPRRNYGYTF
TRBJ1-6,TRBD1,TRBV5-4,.,TGTGCCAGCAGCTTGGACAGGGGTTCACCCCTCCACTTT,CASSLDRGSPLHF
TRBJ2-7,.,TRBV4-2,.,TGTGCCAGCAGCCACGACAGAACCTACGAGCAGTACTTC,CASSHDRTYEQYF
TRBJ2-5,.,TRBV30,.,TGTGCCTGGGGGCCCGGTGGGGCCTCCGAGACCCAGTACTTC,CAWGPGGASETQYF